This TCR beta chain was documented in a study of early T cells in non-severe SARS-CoV-2 infection. As for the study in general: Sequencing of bulk RNA from unsorted whole blood was done, without chain pairing. Study-wide points: VDJdb matches were skewed toward anti-spike CD8 T cell responses.

The CDR3 is made up of 15 amino acids. The V gene lost 1 base and the J gene lost 8 bases, with 17 bases spanning the gap. Germline V lookup: CDR1 LGHDT, CDR2 YNNKEL (reference sequence). The protocol attached unique molecular identifiers to individual cDNA molecules. Via MiXCR, TCRdb re-called the 5' RACE reads, giving one row per CDR3 protein. The sample has some 87,000 distinct CDR3 sequences; about an eighth are singletons. This clonotype was seen more than once but under ten times. Its specificity is not known. The sequencing input was whole blood. The chain has TRBV3-1 and TRBJ1-2; D not resolved. This sequence originates from an adult who was a healthcare worker with PCR-confirmed SARS-CoV-2 infection or an uninfected control (not recorded which). CDR3 in DNA: TGTGCCAGCAGCCAAGGGGAAAGGGTCTTCCACGGCTACACCTTC. Protein sequence: CASSQGERVFHGYTF.